The source of this T cell receptor (beta chain) is a study of read filtering for tumor transcriptome and immune sequencing. Broader study findings: Correlation between methods rose after single-read clonotypes were removed.

This clonotype was seen repeatedly, ten times or more. What it binds is not known. V was pared by 8 bases and J by 1 base, with 2 bases of the junction left unmatched. In germline, CDR1 is MNHNY, CDR2 SVGAGI (reference sequence). The CDR3 has 13 residues. This library used roughly 430 ng RNA and molecular barcoded adaptors spanning alpha/delta and beta/gamma chains. TCRdb called the reads again in MiXCR, with one record for every CDR3 protein. The table has 40,000 or so distinct CDR3 sequences, 10% to 15% seen once. The TCR sequence derives from a donor at least 40 years old with multiple myeloma. Source material: a population of CD138-negative cells sorted from bone marrow. The chain recombines TRBV6-6 with TRBJ2-3; TRBD2 agrees at 8 bases. CDR3 nucleotides: TGTGCCAGCCGTAGCGGGGGCACAGATACGCAGTATTTT. Protein sequence: CASRSGGTDTQYF.